The sequence of this T cell receptor (beta chain) was determined in a study of T cell clones after liver transplantation. Study overall: Patients counted as tolerant after at least one year off all immunosuppression, enzymes not exceeding twice normal.

Trimming removed 3 bases at V and 0 bases at J, with 18 bases between. CDR1 and CDR2 (germline): MGHRA, YSYEKL. The CDR3 contains 18 residues. Generated by immunoSEQ multiplex PCR, the TCRdb table keeps only in-frame clones and is missing some. In the table there are about 75,000 clones, 80% to 85% of which are singletons. This TCR came from a human patient who received a liver transplant. Some T cells could come from the graft donor. Sequencing used CD4+ T cells from blood, obtained around 50 months after liver transplant. The chain couples TRBV4-1 to TRBJ1-3; D uncertain. CDR3 in DNA: TGCGCCAGCAGCCAGCGCCCAGACGTAATAACCTCTGGAAACACCATATATTTT. It codes for CASSQRPDVITSGNTIYF.